These T cell receptor beta chains were read from a single sample in a study of T cell changes during pregnancy in multiple sclerosis. Measured with immunoSEQ multiplex PCR; TCRdb has only the in-frame clones, and not every one. The data show around 47,000 clones, roughly 95% seen once. The source was peripheral blood, collected in the second trimester of pregnancy. Source of these receptors: a female donor with multiple sclerosis, enrolled in a pregnancy study. CDR3s include the opening cysteine and the closing phenylalanine or tryptophan. A D gene is named only where the DNA matches it firmly. Size is omitted from some rows. Given values are once, few, many or a class for expanded clones.

clone_size,cdr3_length,j_call,v_call,d_call,cdr3_nt,cdr3_aa
few,14,TRBJ2-7,TRBV14,TRBD1,TGTGCCAGCAGCCGGGACAGGCAATCCTACGAGCAGTACTTC,CASSRDRQSYEQYF
-,13,TRBJ2-5,TRBV27,TRBD1,TGTGCCAGCAGACCACAGGGGTTGGAGACCCAGTACTTC,CASRPQGLETQYF
-,14,TRBJ2-3,TRBV18,-,TGTGCCAGCTCCCTAAACAGGGCACAGGATACGCAGTATTTT,CASSLNRAQDTQYF
-,13,TRBJ2-2,TRBV2,TRBD2,TGTGCCAGCAGGCGGGAGGGGGCCGGGGAGCTGTTTTTT,CASRREGAGELFF
once,11,TRBJ2-3,TRBV5-1,-,TGCGCCAGCCGGGGTATCGCTACGCAGTATTTT,CASRGIATQYF
-,16,TRBJ1-2,TRBV14,TRBD1,TGTGCCAGCAGCAAAGACAGGGGCCCTGAACGGTTTGGCTACACCTTC,CASSKDRGPERFGYTF
-,13,TRBJ2-2,TRBV28,-,TGTGCCAGCAGTTTTATAGATGCCGGGGAGCTGTTTTTT,CASSFIDAGELFF
-,13,TRBJ2-5,TRBV5-1,TRBD2,TGCGCCAGCAGCTCCGGGGGGGTAGAGACCCAGTACTTC,CASSSGGVETQYF
-,13,TRBJ2-1,TRBV27,-,TGTGCCAGCAGTTTAGGGAGCTACAATGAGCAGTTCTTC,CASSLGSYNEQFF
-,17,TRBJ2-7,TRBV5-1,-,TGCGCCAGCAGCCCCTCCGGGGGTGCTTCCTTTCTCTACGAGCAGTACTTC,CASSPSGGASFLYEQYF
-,15,TRBJ2-3,TRBV5-4,TRBD2,TGTGCCAGCAGCTTGACAGCGGGAGGGGCAGATACGCAGTATTTT,CASSLTAGGADTQYF
-,13,TRBJ1-1,TRBV5-1,-,TGCGCCAGCAGATCTAGGCAGAACACTGAAGCTTTCTTT,CASRSRQNTEAFF
-,12,TRBJ2-3,TRBV18,-,TGTGCCAGCTCACCTAACACAGATACGCAGTATTTT,CASSPNTDTQYF
once,15,TRBJ2-2,TRBV29-1,TRBD1,TGCAGCGTTGAAGCGGGGGACAGGGCGACCGGGGAGCTGTTTTTT,CSVEAGDRATGELFF
-,16,TRBJ2-3,TRBV7-2,TRBD2,TGTGCCAGCAGCTTCCGGGGTAGCGGGGGTACAGATACGCAGTATTTT,CASSFRGSGGTDTQYF
-,16,TRBJ2-3,TRBV7-6,TRBD2,TGTGCCAGCAGCTTAGCCGGGACTAGCCGCACAGATACGCAGTATTTT,CASSLAGTSRTDTQYF